The 27 T cell receptor beta chains reported below all come from one sample, sequenced in a study of blood T cells in healthy people across ages. The use of a sample-barcoded 5' primer and a J-beta primer mix characterized a second PCR of about 6 to 12 cycles. TCRdb re-called the 5' RACE reads through MiXCR, storing one row per CDR3 protein. The sample records 720,000 or so distinct CDR3 sequences, around 43% being singletons. The sequencing sample was made of blood. Receptor source: a man aged 80 or over in good health.

In its sample, this clonotype was seen a few times. This sequence joins TRBV12-3 or TRBV12-4 and TRBJ2-7; a weak D match, TRBD1 (5 bases). The CDR3 sequence is 13 residues long. Trimming shortened V by 9 bases and J by 0 bases, and 12 bases separated the two germline ends. The CDR3 DNA is TGTGCCAGTAGTAGGGGATCCTCCTACGAGCAGTACTTC. Amino acids: CASSRGSSYEQYF.

The rearrangement links TRBV20-1 to TRBJ2-7; 9 positions match TRBD1. The germline V gene encodes CDR1 DFQATT and CDR2 SNEGSKA (reference sequence). V lost 4 bases to trimming and J lost 7 bases; unmatched junction nucleotides: 5. The CDR3 is made up of 12 amino acids. DNA of the CDR3: TGCAGTGCTAAACAGGGGGCTTGGGAGCAGTACTTC. The encoded protein is CSAKQGAWEQYF.

The chain has TRBV10-1 and TRBJ2-7, with 7 positions matching TRBD1. The CDR3 spans 13 residues. Germline assignment: CDR1 WNHNN and CDR2 SYGVQD (reference sequence). The V segment lost 6 bases and the J segment 1 base; nucleotides outside the gene matches: 3. CDR3 sequence: CASRTGPSYEQYF. CDR3 nucleotide sequence: TGCGCCAGCAGGACAGGGCCATCCTACGAGCAGTACTTC.

The chain carries TRBV20-1 and TRBJ1-5; the D gene is possibly TRBD1 (6 bases). The CDR3 is 15 residues long. Germline V gene lookup returns CDR1 DFQATT and CDR2 SNEGSKA (reference sequence). The V gene lost 6 bases and the J gene lost 0 bases, with 15 bases spanning the gap. CDR3 nucleotides: TGCAGTGCACTTTCGACAGGCGCTAGCAATCAGCCCCAGCATTTT. Encoded protein: CSALSTGASNQPQHF.

A few counts support this clonotype. The chain carries TRBV29-1 and TRBJ1-2, with D uncertain. In germline, CDR1 is SQVTM, CDR2 ANQGSEA. CDR3 size: 12 residues. V lost 2 bases, J lost 6 bases, and 10 bases lay in between. The CDR3 region has the DNA TGCAGCGTTGAATCCCCCGCGGATGGCTACACCTTC. Translating gives CSVESPADGYTF. Complete variable domain (other parts from reference TRBV29-1 and TRBJ1-2): SAVISQKPSRDICQRGTSLTIQCQVDSQVTMMFWYRQQPGQSLTLIATANQGSEATYESGFVIDKFPISRPNLTFSTLTVSNMSPEDSSIYLCSVESPADGYTFGSGTRLTVV.

This rearrangement joins TRBV24-1 to TRBJ1-5; D perhaps matches TRBD1 (5 bases). The germline CDR1 and CDR2 sequences are KGHDR and SFDVKD. The V and J ends lost 3 bases and 1 base respectively, with 9 bases between them. CDR3 length equals 15 residues. CDR3 nucleotide sequence: TGTGCCACCAGTGATCCGGGGCGCAGCAATCAGCCCCAGCATTTT. Encoded protein: CATSDPGRSNQPQHF.

The sample holds many counts of this clonotype. The gene calls are TRBV7-9 and TRBJ2-7; D possibly corresponds to TRBD1 (5 bases). This CDR3 has 15 residues. The germline V gene encodes CDR1 SEHNR and CDR2 FQNEAQ (reference sequence). V lost 2 bases, J lost 2 bases, and 13 bases lay in between. Here the CDR3 reads CASSLLSRVPYEQYF. The CDR3 nucleotides are TGTGCCAGCAGCTTACTTTCCAGGGTTCCCTACGAGCAGTACTTC. Combining the CDR3 with reference TRBV7-9 and TRBJ2-7 gives the whole variable domain DTGVSQNPRHKITKRGQNVTFRCDPISEHNRLYWYRQTLGQGPEFLTYFQNEAQLEKSRLLSDRFSAERPKGSFSTLEIQRTEQGDSAMYLCASSLLSRVPYEQYFGPGTRLTVT.

This clonotype was seen at least ten times. The V and J genes are TRBV29-1 and TRBJ2-1; the D gene is possibly TRBD2 (7 bases). CDR3 length equals 13 residues. V lost 7 bases and J 6 bases, leaving 16 bases between the germline ends. Germline V lookup: CDR1 SQVTM, CDR2 ANQGSEA. The CDR3 is CSARAGGLNEQFF. CDR3 DNA: TGCAGCGCCCGGGCCGGGGGGCTCAATGAGCAGTTCTTC.

This clonotype was found many times. The V gene is TRBV4-1, the J gene TRBJ2-1; TRBD1 agrees at 9 bases. Germline loops: CDR1 MGHRA, CDR2 YSYEKL. This CDR3 spans 17 amino acids. V lost 3 bases to trimming and J lost 5 bases; unmatched junction nucleotides: 11. The CDR3 reads CASSHPTGTGLNNEQFF. In DNA form, the CDR3 reads TGCGCCAGCAGCCATCCGACCGGGACAGGGTTGAACAATGAGCAGTTCTTC.

This clonotype was observed a single time. The chain links TRBV5-1 to TRBJ2-3; perhaps TRBD2 as D (6 bases). V lost 0 bases, J lost 4 bases, and 15 bases lay in between. The CDR3 has 16 amino acids. CDR1 SGHRS and CDR2 YFSETQ come from the germline V gene. CDR3 bases: TGCGCCAGCAGCTTGGGAGGTGGCGGGGCGGCAGATACGCAGTATTTT. Its translation is CASSLGGGGAADTQYF.

The V and J genes are TRBV6-2 or TRBV6-3 and TRBJ2-7; D is ambiguous. The CDR3 is made up of 15 amino acids. Trimming cost V 6 bases and J 1 base, with 16 bases left between them. CDR1 is MNHEY, CDR2 SVGEGT, per germline. The CDR3: CASRLGRAGSYEQYF. The CDR3 coding sequence is TGTGCCAGCAGACTCGGACGGGCCGGTTCCTACGAGCAGTACTTC.

V and J are TRBV3-1 and TRBJ2-1, with 7 bases that match TRBD1. Germline V CDR1 and CDR2: LGHDT, YNNKEL (reference sequence). Germline trimming cut 7 bases from V and 6 bases from J; bases unmatched to any gene: 6. The length of the CDR3 is 13 residues. Here the CDR3 DNA reads TGTGCCAGCATAGGGGGCGCATTCAATGAGCAGTTCTTC. Its protein is CASIGGAFNEQFF.

In its sample, this clonotype was seen a few times. The V and J genes are TRBV9 and TRBJ2-7; 8 bases are a match to TRBD2. The J call may be mistaken, given a closer DNA end match to TRBJ2-5. CDR3 length: 15 residues. The germline gives CDR1 SGDLS, CDR2 YYNGEE. CDR3 sequence reads: CASSSPGGGSETQYF. The DNA of the CDR3 is TGTGCCAGCAGCTCCCCCGGGGGGGGGTCGGAGACCCAGTACTTC.

In regard to this clonotype: With a much larger clone just one base away, this may be a read error. The rearrangement joins TRBV24-1 to TRBJ2-3; the D gene is possibly TRBD1 (5 bases). CDR1 and CDR2 from the germline V gene are KGHDR and SFDVKD. Trimming pared 3 bases from V and 1 base from J, leaving 10 bases between. This CDR3 has 15 residues. In DNA, the CDR3 is TGTGCCACCAGTGATCGCGCCAGGGGCACAGATACGCAGTATTTT. It yields the protein CATSDRARGTDTQYF.

This chain joins TRBV5-1 and TRBJ2-7; 8 bases align to TRBD1. The trim removed 4 bases at V and 4 bases at J, leaving 4 bases unmatched. Per the germline V gene, CDR1 is SGHRS and CDR2 is YFSETQ. This CDR3 is built from 13 residues. In DNA form, the CDR3 reads TGCGCCAGCAGCACCAGGACAGGGTACGAGCAGTACTTC. Protein: CASSTRTGYEQYF.

This clonotype has only a few counts. The chain uses TRBV20-1 and TRBJ2-7, with D tentatively TRBD2 (5 bases). The CDR3 has 16 amino acids. The V end lost 4 bases, the J end lost 0 bases, and 19 bases lay between the germline ends. Germline V gene sequence: CDR1 DFQATT, CDR2 SNEGSKA (reference sequence). The CDR3: CSAIQAGNRVSYEQYF. The CDR3 bases are TGCAGTGCTATCCAGGCCGGGAACCGCGTCTCCTACGAGCAGTACTTC.

The CDR3 nucleotides are TGCAGTGCTAGAGATCAACTACGGAGTACCACAGATACGCAGTATTTT. This translates into CSARDQLRSTTDTQYF. The chain employs TRBV20-1 and TRBJ2-3; D is ambiguous. Germline loops: CDR1 DFQATT, CDR2 SNEGSKA (reference sequence). Trimming took off 0 bases at V and 2 bases at J, with 15 bases between the two ends. This CDR3 contains 16 residues.

V gene TRBV6-5 combines with J gene TRBJ2-3; the D gene is possibly TRBD1 (5 bases). Germline CDR1 and CDR2: MNHEY and SVGAGI. The V end was cut by 2 bases, the J end by 2 bases, with 14 bases between. This CDR3 region has 16 residues. CDR3 bases: TGTGCCAGCAGTTACGCTGCAGGGATACTCACAGATACGCAGTATTTT. Its translation: CASSYAAGILTDTQYF.

This clonotype was recorded many times. Possible read error: a much larger clone is one base away. V gene TRBV4-3 combines with J gene TRBJ2-1, with D perhaps matching TRBD2 (5 bases). Germline CDR1 and CDR2: LGHNA and YSLEER. The CDR3 sequence is 16 residues long. V was trimmed by 0 bases and J by 3 bases, leaving 12 bases between them. The CDR3 loop is CASSQEWGAVYNEQFF. The CDR3 DNA is TGCGCCAGCAGCCAAGAATGGGGAGCGGTCTACAATGAGCAGTTCTTC.

The rearrangement joins TRBV5-1 to TRBJ2-2, with TRBD2 matching over 12 bases. Trimming at V came to 1 base and at J to 2 bases, leaving 6 bases not matched to a gene. Germline loops: CDR1 SGHRS, CDR2 YFSETQ. CDR3 length: 18 residues. CDR3: CASSLRLAGVSNTGELFF. The CDR3 DNA reads TGCGCCAGCAGCTTGAGACTAGCGGGAGTTTCAAACACCGGGGAGCTGTTTTTT.

There are many counts of this clonotype. The V call is TRBV12-5, the J call TRBJ2-1; D perhaps matches TRBD1 (6 bases). Trimming pared 1 base from V and 7 bases from J, leaving 8 bases between. The CDR3 spans 13 residues. Per germline, CDR1 LGHNT and CDR2 FRNRAP. CDR3 sequence (DNA): TGTGCTAGTGGTTTGGACAGGGTAAATGAGCAGTTCTTC. Amino acids: CASGLDRVNEQFF.

This clonotype was counted only a few times. V gene TRBV6-2 or TRBV6-3 combines with J gene TRBJ2-7, with 9 bases fitting TRBD1. V was pared by 0 bases and J by 3 bases, with 3 bases of the junction left unmatched. Germline CDR1 MNHEY, CDR2 SVGEGT. The CDR3 sequence is 15 residues long. The CDR3 sequence is CASSYSQGAVYEQYF. The CDR3 nucleotides read TGTGCCAGCAGTTACTCACAGGGGGCGGTCTACGAGCAGTACTTC.

This clonotype was seen many times. J is TRBJ2-5 and V is TRBV27; 7 bases agree with TRBD2. The junction had 7 bases not matched to a gene; V was cut back by 7 bases and J by 5 bases. Germline V gene lookup returns CDR1 MNHEY and CDR2 SMNVEV (reference sequence). The CDR3 is 13 amino acids. The CDR3 here is CASKSTGRETQYF. The CDR3 nucleotides are TGTGCCAGCAAATCTACCGGGAGGGAGACCCAGTACTTC.

This clonotype was detected once. V is TRBV7-2 and J is TRBJ1-4; a weak D match, TRBD1 (6 bases). The CDR3 length is 15 residues. Germline values: CDR1 SGHTA, CDR2 FQGNSA. V was cut by 2 bases and J by 4 bases, with 11 bases left in between. The CDR3 bases are TGTGCCAGCAGCTTACGGACAGAGATTAATGAAAAACTGTTTTTT. As protein: CASSLRTEINEKLFF.

The rearrangement uses TRBV7-7 and TRBJ2-5, with 13 bases that match TRBD2. Looked up from germline, CDR1 is SSHAT and CDR2 is FNYEAQ (reference sequence). V lost 5 bases and J lost 0; bases outside the gene matches: 6. The CDR3 covers 17 residues. DNA of the CDR3: TGTGCCAGCAGCCAGGGACTAGCGGGGATGAACCAAGAGACCCAGTACTTC. Translating gives CASSQGLAGMNQETQYF.

V gene TRBV18 combines with J gene TRBJ2-1; the match to TRBD2 covers 8 bases. CDR1 is KGHSH, CDR2 LQKENI, per germline. The CDR3 covers 13 residues. The V gene end was trimmed by 5 bases and the J gene end by 11 bases; junction bases not matched to a gene: 8. In nucleotides, the CDR3 is TGTGCCAGCTCAGAACTAGCGGACAAGAAGCAGTTCTTC. Translated, it gives CASSELADKKQFF.

This clonotype was seen a few times. This chain connects TRBV6-6 to TRBJ1-5; no firm D call. The length of the CDR3 is 16 residues. CDR1 is MNHNY, CDR2 SVGAGI, per germline (reference sequence). Trimming shortened V by 0 bases and J by 3 bases, and 12 bases separated the two germline ends. The CDR3 loop reads CASSYSTRGNNQPQHF. The CDR3 nucleotides are TGTGCCAGCAGTTACTCCACTCGGGGAAACAATCAGCCCCAGCATTTT.